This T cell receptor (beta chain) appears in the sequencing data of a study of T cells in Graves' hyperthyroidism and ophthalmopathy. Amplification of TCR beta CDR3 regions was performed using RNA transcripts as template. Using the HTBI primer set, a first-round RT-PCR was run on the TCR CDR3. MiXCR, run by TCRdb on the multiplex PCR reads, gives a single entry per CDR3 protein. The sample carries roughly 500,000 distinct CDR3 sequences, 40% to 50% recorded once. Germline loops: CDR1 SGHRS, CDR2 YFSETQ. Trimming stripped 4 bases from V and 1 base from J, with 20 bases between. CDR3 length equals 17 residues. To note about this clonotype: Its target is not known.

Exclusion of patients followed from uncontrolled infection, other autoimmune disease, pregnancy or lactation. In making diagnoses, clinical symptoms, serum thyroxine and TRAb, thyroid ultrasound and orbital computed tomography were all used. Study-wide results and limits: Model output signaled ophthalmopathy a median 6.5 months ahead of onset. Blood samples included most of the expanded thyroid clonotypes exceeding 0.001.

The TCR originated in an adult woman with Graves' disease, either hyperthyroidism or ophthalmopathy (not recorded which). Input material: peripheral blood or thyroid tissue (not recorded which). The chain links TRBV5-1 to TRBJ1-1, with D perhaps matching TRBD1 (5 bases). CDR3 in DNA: TGCGCCAGCAGCCTTGGTCTTACGGCGGGACGGAACACTGAAGCTTTCTTT. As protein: CASSLGLTAGRNTEAFF.